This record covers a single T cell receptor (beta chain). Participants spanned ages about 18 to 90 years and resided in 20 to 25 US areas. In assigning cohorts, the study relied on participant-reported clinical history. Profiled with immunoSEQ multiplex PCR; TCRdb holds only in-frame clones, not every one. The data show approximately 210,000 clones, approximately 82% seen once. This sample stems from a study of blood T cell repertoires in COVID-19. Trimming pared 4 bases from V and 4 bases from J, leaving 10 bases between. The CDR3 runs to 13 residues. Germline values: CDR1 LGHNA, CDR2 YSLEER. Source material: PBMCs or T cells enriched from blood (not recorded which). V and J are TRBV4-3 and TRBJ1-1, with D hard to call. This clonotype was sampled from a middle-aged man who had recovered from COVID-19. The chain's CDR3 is CASSRAYGTEAFF. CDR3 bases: TGCGCCAGCAGCCGAGCTTACGGCACTGAAGCTTTCTTT.